The 9 T cell receptor beta chains below were found in one sample sequenced in a study of cytomegalovirus exposure and HLA in healthy donors. Sequencing used immunoSEQ multiplex PCR; TCRdb keeps in-frame clones, though not all of them. Here the sample spans about 160,000 clones, roughly 91% being singletons. Sequenced material: PBMCs. The receptors were sampled from a man between 18 and 35 years old in good health and CMV-seropositive.

The rearrangement uses TRBV7-9 and TRBJ1-1; 8 bases match TRBD1. Germline V gene data show CDR1 as SEHNR and CDR2 as FQNEAQ (reference sequence). J gave up 6 bases and V 0 bases, and 6 bases lay outside the gene matches. The CDR3 is 15 amino acids. CDR3 in amino acids: CASSLARQGFSEAFF. The CDR3, as DNA: TGTGCCAGCAGCTTAGCACGACAGGGGTTTTCTGAAGCTTTCTTT. Drawing the rest from reference TRBV7-9 and TRBJ1-1, the complete variable domain is DTGVSQNPRHKITKRGQNVTFRCDPISEHNRLYWYRQTLGQGPEFLTYFQNEAQLEKSRLLSDRFSAERPKGSFSTLEIQRTEQGDSAMYLCASSLARQGFSEAFFGQGTRLTVV.

The CDR3 DNA reads TGTGCCAGCAGGGACCGGGACAGGGGGTTTAGTAGCAATCAGCCCCAGCATTTT. Translation: CASRDRDRGFSSNQPQHF. J is TRBJ1-5 and V is TRBV28, with 11 nucleotides matching TRBD1. Losses at the gene ends were 6 bases for V and 0 bases for J; bases not matched to a gene: 10. Per the germline V gene, CDR1 is MDHEN and CDR2 is SYDVKM. The CDR3 loop spans 18 amino acids.

The rearrangement joins TRBV6-5 to TRBJ2-1; 10 bases are a match to TRBD2. V trimming: 0 bases; J trimming: 3 bases; junction bases outside the gene matches: 2. The CDR3 sequence is 16 residues long. The germline gives CDR1 MNHEY, CDR2 SVGAGI. CDR3 DNA: TGTGCCAGCAGTTACTCGAGGACTAGCGGCTACAATGAGCAGTTCTTC. Residues: CASSYSRTSGYNEQFF.

The chain recombines TRBV9 with TRBJ2-7, with 13 bases that match TRBD2. The V gene's germline CDR1 is SGDLS and CDR2 YYNGEE. This CDR3 has 18 amino acids. Trimming removed 4 bases from V and 2 bases from J; junction bases left unmatched: 12. The CDR3 DNA reads TGTGCCAGCAGCCCTAGGACTAGCGGGAGTCCTTCTACCTACGAGCAGTACTTC. It is translated as CASSPRTSGSPSTYEQYF. Looking up the rest from reference TRBV9 and TRBJ2-7 gives the full variable domain: DSGVTQTPKHLITATGQRVTLRCSPRSGDLSVYWYQQSLDQGLQFLIQYYNGEERAKGNILERFSAQQFPDLHSELNLSSLELGDSALYFCASSPRTSGSPSTYEQYFGPGTRLTVT.

In this sample, this clone turned up once. The chain couples TRBV11-3 to TRBJ2-7, with 7 bases identical to TRBD1. The CDR3 covers 15 residues. The V gene end was trimmed by 3 bases and the J gene end by 2 bases; junction bases not matched to a gene: 7. Germline V gene lookup returns CDR1 SGHNT and CDR2 YENEEA. CDR3 in DNA: TGTGCCAGCAGCTTCTGGAGACAGGGCGCCTACGAGCAGTACTTC. Its protein product is CASSFWRQGAYEQYF.

V usage is TRBV29-1 and J usage is TRBJ1-1, with 7 bases matching TRBD1. This CDR3 is 13 amino acids long. V trimming: 6 bases; J trimming: 5 bases; junction bases outside the gene matches: 9. Germline assignment: CDR1 SQVTM and CDR2 ANQGSEA. The CDR3 DNA reads TGCAGCGTGTACTTTACAGGGGTGACTGAAGCTTTCTTT. Its translation is CSVYFTGVTEAFF. The whole variable domain, filled in from reference TRBV29-1 and TRBJ1-1, reads SAVISQKPSRDICQRGTSLTIQCQVDSQVTMMFWYRQQPGQSLTLIATANQGSEATYESGFVIDKFPISRPNLTFSTLTVSNMSPEDSSIYLCSVYFTGVTEAFFGQGTRLTVV.

The gene calls are TRBV19 and TRBJ2-7; tentative D call: TRBD1 (5 bases). V was pared by 4 bases and J by 0 bases, with 10 bases between. Germline V gives CDR1 LNHDA, CDR2 SQIVND (reference sequence). The CDR3 contains 14 residues. CDR3 nucleotides: TGTGCCAGTAGTAACCAGGGTAGCTCCTACGAGCAGTACTTC. As protein: CASSNQGSSYEQYF. Full variable domain (outside the CDR3, taken from reference TRBV19 and TRBJ2-7): DGGITQSPKYLFRKEGQNVTLSCEQNLNHDAMYWYRQDPGQGLRLIYYSQIVNDFQKGDIAEGYSVSREKKESFPLTVTSAQKNPTAFYLCASSNQGSSYEQYFGPGTRLTVT.

J is TRBJ2-7 and V is TRBV30; 9 bases fit TRBD1. The CDR3 covers 14 residues. V lost 3 bases, J lost 3 bases, and 6 bases stayed unmatched. Germline V gene data show CDR1 as GTSNPN and CDR2 as SVGIG (reference sequence). The CDR3 DNA follows: TGTGCCTGGAGCGGACAGGGGCGTGACTACGAGCAGTACTTC. The encoded protein is CAWSGQGRDYEQYF.

This chain joins TRBV7-3 and TRBJ2-7; tentatively, D is TRBD2 (6 bases). Germline V gene sequence: CDR1 SGHTA, CDR2 FQGTGA. V was clipped by 0 bases and J by 0 bases, with 9 bases between them. This CDR3 comprises 15 residues. This chain's CDR3 is CASSLTGGYSYEQYF. The CDR3 DNA follows: TGTGCCAGCAGCTTAACGGGGGGATACTCCTACGAGCAGTACTTC.